This is a list of T cell receptor beta chains from one sample in a study of cytomegalovirus exposure and HLA in healthy donors. Produced via immunoSEQ multiplex PCR; TCRdb's table is partial and in-frame only. The sample contains about 150,000 clones, about three quarters of which appear only once. Sequencing was performed on PBMCs. The receptors stem from a woman in her twenties or thirties in good health and CMV-seropositive. Both conserved end residues are part of each CDR3. Part of the rows lack a size; the others show once, few, many or a class for expanded clones.

>TRBV30|TRBJ2-3|.
CAWILSGSSTDTQYF
>TRBV7-8|TRBJ2-7|.
CASSLGTGGFEQYF
>TRBV28|TRBJ1-4|.
CASRWARGREKLFF
>TRBV5-6|TRBJ2-7|.
CASSLGTGRSYEQYF
>TRBV28|TRBJ2-3|.
CASRPDRGATDTQYF
>TRBV27|TRBJ2-5|few
CASSLLGTGDFYQETQYF
>TRBV7-2|TRBJ1-3|few
CASRASGTGNTIYF
>TRBV14|TRBJ2-1|.
CASSQPTPRSYNEQFF
>TRBV7-6|TRBJ2-7|.
CASSSGQGEQYF
>TRBV19|TRBJ2-7|.
CASSASRTGNDEQYF
>TRBV10-2|TRBJ1-5|.
CASSGTGGQPQHF
>TRBV7-3|TRBJ1-5|.
CASSSTGSNQPQHF
>TRBV5-4|TRBJ2-5|.
CASSFSGDSVTQYF
>TRBV12-5|TRBJ2-1|.
CASGGLADEQFF
>TRBV12-5|TRBJ1-1|.
CASGLGTGGVNTEAFF
>TRBV6-5|TRBJ1-5|once
CASSRDIYSNQPQHF
>TRBV6-1|TRBJ2-1|.
CASGIAGDEQFF
>TRBV6-5|TRBJ2-2|.
CASSRVTGELFF
>TRBV5-1|TRBJ2-1|.
CASSLLGDWQFF
>TRBV12-2|TRBJ2-3|few
CASRQRREFGDTQYF
>TRBV5-1|TRBJ1-2|.
CASSLDGDRSYTF
>TRBV10-1|TRBJ2-7|.
CASSGIAGSSYEQYF
>TRBV5-4|TRBJ2-1|.
CASSLGGRDSGFF
>TRBV19|TRBJ2-7|few
CASSNKGTGGVFVYEQYF
>TRBV28|TRBJ2-5|.
CASSLWLAETQETQYF
>TRBV27|TRBJ2-1|.
CASSSGTNSYNEQFF
>TRBV12-5|TRBJ2-7|.
CASGLRLGRPYEQYF
>TRBV5-6|TRBJ1-5|.
CASSLLGGDQPQHF
>TRBV5-1|TRBJ2-1|.
CASSLVLSYNEQFF
>TRBV6-6|TRBJ1-2|few
CASSDTTPIGYTF
>TRBV13|TRBJ2-2|.
CASSMAGISTGELFF
>TRBV27|TRBJ2-3|.
CASSLVSNTDTQYF
>TRBV11-2|TRBJ2-2|.
CASSRFQDSYTGELFF
>TRBV28|TRBJ1-3|.
CASRREVRNTIYF
>TRBV29-1|TRBJ2-7|.
CSVDSGDYEQYF
>TRBV27|TRBJ1-2|.
CASSLVVGADYGYTF
>TRBV29-1|TRBJ2-1|.
CSVDGASGSYNEQFF
>TRBV11-1|TRBJ2-5|.
CASSLNAIQETQYF
>TRBV4-3|TRBJ2-7|.
CASSQDGRDEQYF
>TRBV30|TRBJ2-1|once
CAWHRSYYNEQFF
>TRBV29-1|TRBJ1-1|.
CSASTGGLNTEAFF
>TRBV9|TRBJ2-3|.
CASSVTGAVSGRRTDTQYF
>TRBV14|TRBJ2-3|.
CASSQVGDTQYF
>TRBV7-2|TRBJ2-5|few
CASSFETGTGETQYF
>TRBV9|TRBJ1-5|few
CASSVSGTANQPQHF
>TRBV10-2|TRBJ2-7|.
CASSESIQGSSYEQYF
>TRBV29-1|TRBJ1-5|.
CSFGGPNQPQHF
>TRBV4-3|TRBJ2-2|.
CASSQVLGANTGELFF
>TRBV28|TRBJ1-5|.
CASSSRAPINQPQHF
>TRBV2|TRBJ2-7|.
CASSSLAGSYEQYF
>TRBV2|TRBJ2-3|.
CASSEALAQRTDTQYF
>TRBV28|TRBJ2-3|.
CASSPLPQGYRTDTQYF
>TRBV19|TRBJ1-4|.
CASTTLSRGQGAPANEKLFF
>TRBV27|TRBJ2-7|.
CASSPGTSGSYEQYF
>TRBV5-5|TRBJ2-7|.
CASSPTLANTYEQYF
>TRBV2|TRBJ2-3|once
CASRAGTSVTDTQYF